This passage covers 29 T cell receptor beta chains from one sample sequenced in a study of T cells in Graves' hyperthyroidism and ophthalmopathy (dated by TCRdb to between 2019 and 2020). The library relied on multiplex PCR. The instrument given in TCRdb is Illumina HiSeq 2000. The TCR beta CDR3 regions were amplified from RNA transcripts. The first round of RT-PCR for the TCR CDR3 was performed with the HTBI primer set and the Qiagen OneStep RT-PCR kit. TCRdb handled the public reads itself, with Q25 trimming in fastp and clone calling in MiXCR, and kept productive beta chains. CDR3 protein sequences are deduplicated, and each keeps its most common genes and DNA. Counted in this sample were 650,000 to 850,000 distinct CDR3 sequences; roughly 20% of them appeared once. Together, the top ten hold approximately 15% of the sample. Material: blood. These receptor sequences come from a woman aged 45-59 years with Graves' hyperthyroidism that later progressed to Graves' ophthalmopathy.

In DNA form, the CDR3 reads TGCAGTGCTAGCAGAAGACAGGGGTACGAGCAGTACTTC. Translating gives CSASRRQGYEQYF. The V gene is TRBV20-1, the J gene TRBJ2-7; 8 bases match TRBD1. The J segment lost 4 bases and the V segment lost 3 bases, leaving 5 bases of the junction unmatched. The V gene's germline CDR1 is DFQATT and CDR2 SNEGSKA (reference sequence). The CDR3 consists of 13 residues.

This clonotype was counted between two and nine times. CDR3 nucleotide sequence: TGTGCCAGCAGTTACGGGACAGAATTACTATATGGCTACACCTTC. It translates to CASSYGTELLYGYTF. The chain links TRBV6-2 or TRBV6-3 to TRBJ1-2, with 7 bases that match TRBD1. Germline assignment: CDR1 MNHEY and CDR2 SVGEGT. This CDR3 is built from 15 residues. V gave up 2 bases and J gave up 5 bases; unmatched junction bases: 8.

The chain uses TRBV29-1 and TRBJ1-2; D ambiguous. V lost 0 bases to trimming and J lost 6 bases, with 5 bases between them. CDR3 length equals 11 residues. The germline V gene encodes CDR1 SQVTM and CDR2 ANQGSEA. DNA of the CDR3: TGCAGCGTTGAAGAAACGGATGGCTACACCTTC. Residues: CSVEETDGYTF.

This clonotype came up many times. This chain uses TRBV20-1 with TRBJ2-1, with 11 nucleotides matching TRBD2. Germline trimming cut 2 bases from V and 2 bases from J; bases unmatched to any gene: 8. Per germline, CDR1 DFQATT and CDR2 SNEGSKA (reference sequence). There are 17 residues in the CDR3. CDR3 sequence reads: CSARPASGGTTYNEQFF. The CDR3 DNA is TGCAGTGCTAGACCGGCTAGCGGGGGGACTACCTACAATGAGCAGTTCTTC.

This clonotype was seen a handful of times. The genes are TRBV19 and TRBJ2-1, with 11 bases fitting TRBD1. The germline V gene encodes CDR1 LNHDA and CDR2 SQIVND (reference sequence). J was trimmed by 4 bases and V by 5 bases; bases with no gene match: 7. CDR3 length equals 16 residues. The CDR3 is CASSFRDRGRYNEQFF. For the CDR3, the DNA is TGTGCCAGTAGTTTCCGGGACAGGGGGAGATACAATGAGCAGTTCTTC.

The chain uses TRBV7-9 and TRBJ2-7, with 8 bases aligning to TRBD2. The germline gives CDR1 SEHNR, CDR2 FQNEAQ (reference sequence). Unmatched junction bases numbered 6, after V lost 0 bases and J lost 5 bases. The CDR3 is made up of 15 amino acids. The CDR3 loop is CASSLADPGGDEQYF. The CDR3 bases are TGTGCCAGCAGCTTAGCGGATCCGGGGGGGGACGAGCAGTACTTC.

This sequence joins TRBV7-9 and TRBJ1-2; D is unresolved. Trimming took 5 bases from V and 8 from J, leaving 12 bases between them. The CDR3 has 12 residues. Germline V gene lookup returns CDR1 SEHNR and CDR2 FQNEAQ (reference sequence). The CDR3 coding sequence is TGTGCCAGCAGCGACGGACCGAAAGGCTACACCTTC. Its protein product is CASSDGPKGYTF.

The sample holds a few counts of this clonotype. The gene calls are TRBV7-6 and TRBJ1-2, with D perhaps matching TRBD1 (6 bases). Germline V lookup: CDR1 SGHVS, CDR2 FNYEAQ. The V gene lost 5 bases and the J gene lost 3 bases, with 13 bases spanning the gap. This CDR3 spans 14 amino acids. Here the CDR3 DNA reads TGTGCCAGCAGCCCGGATCCAGGGGACTATGGCTACACCTTC. It yields the protein CASSPDPGDYGYTF.

At least ten counts were recorded for this clonotype. J is TRBJ2-1 and V is TRBV11-3; 12 bases line up with TRBD1. From germline, CDR1 is SGHNT and CDR2 YENEEA. The CDR3 is 15 residues long. The V and J ends lost 4 bases and 10 bases, in that order; junction bases with no gene match: 8. In DNA form, the CDR3 reads TGTGCCAGCAGCTCGACCGGGACAGGGGGCCGGGAGCAGTTCTTC. This translates into CASSSTGTGGREQFF.

The table lists this clonotype with many counts. This chain joins TRBV12-3 or TRBV12-4 and TRBJ2-3, with 14 positions matching TRBD2. The CDR3 length is 20 residues. The J segment lost 0 bases and the V segment lost 3 bases, leaving 11 bases of the junction unmatched. Here the CDR3 DNA reads TGTGCCAGCAGTTTTCCTACCGGGACTAGCGGGGGAAGTAGCACAGATACGCAGTATTTT. Translation: CASSFPTGTSGGSSTDTQYF.

This clonotype was seen ten or more times. The chain has TRBV11-2 and TRBJ1-2; the D gene is possibly TRBD1 (6 bases). V was clipped by 5 bases and J by 4 bases, with 20 bases between them. CDR1 is SGHAT and CDR2 is FQNNGV in the germline V gene. The CDR3 totals 16 residues. The CDR3 coding sequence is TGTGCCAGCAGCAAAGACCCAGGGGCTCTCGGCTATGGCTACACCTTC. It codes for CASSKDPGALGYGYTF.

In its sample, this clonotype was seen many times. This chain links TRBV7-2 with TRBJ2-3; tentative D call: TRBD2 (6 bases). V was trimmed by 7 bases and J by 5 bases, leaving 22 bases between them. This CDR3 is built from 16 residues. Germline CDR1 and CDR2: SGHTA and FQGNSA. CDR3 sequence (DNA): TGTGCCAGCACCCCCGGGGGTACCGGGGCCGGAGATACGCAGTATTTT. This codes for CASTPGGTGAGDTQYF.

This clonotype has at least ten counts. The rearrangement links TRBV20-1 to TRBJ1-5, with 9 bases identical to TRBD1. The germline V gene encodes CDR1 DFQATT and CDR2 SNEGSKA (reference sequence). The CDR3 has 17 amino acids. Trimming at V came to 0 bases and at J to 3 bases, leaving 9 bases not matched to a gene. CDR3 nucleotide sequence: TGCAGTGCTAGAGAAACAGGGGGCTTAGGGTACAATCAGCCCCAGCATTTT. Protein product: CSARETGGLGYNQPQHF.

The chain employs TRBV5-4 and TRBJ2-7, with TRBD2 matching over 7 bases. The trim removed 1 base at V and 6 bases at J, leaving 4 bases unmatched. Germline V gene data show CDR1 as SGHNT and CDR2 as YYREEE (reference sequence). This CDR3 contains 13 residues. The CDR3 loop reads CASSLFGGGEQYF. The CDR3 region has the DNA TGTGCCAGCAGCTTGTTTGGGGGGGGCGAGCAGTACTTC.

This clonotype showed up just a few times. This chain uses TRBV2 with TRBJ1-2; maybe TRBD1 (5 bases). The CDR3 is made up of 19 amino acids. The germline gives CDR1 SNHLY, CDR2 FYNNEI. V lost 2 bases and J lost 0, with 22 bases in between. The CDR3 nucleotides are TGTGCCAGCAGTGAAAGTGACAGCACTATAGGACTTCCTAACTATGGCTACACCTTC. This codes for CASSESDSTIGLPNYGYTF.

Comments on this clonotype: At one end the junction does not follow the germline gene, possibly because of a read error. The gene calls are TRBV11-3 and TRBJ1-1; no reliable D call. The CDR3 runs to 14 residues. Germline V gives CDR1 SGHNT, CDR2 YENEEA. CDR3 in amino acids: CASGLDSMNTEAFF. The DNA of the CDR3 is TGTGCCAGCGGCTTAGATTCTATGAACACTGAAGCTTTCTTT.

The V and J genes are TRBV20-1 and TRBJ2-3, with 7 bases that match TRBD2. This CDR3 has 13 amino acids. Germline CDR1 is DFQATT and CDR2 is SNEGSKA (reference sequence). In nucleotides, the CDR3 is TGCAGAGCCGGGACTACTAGCACAGATACGCAGTATTTT. Its protein is CRAGTTSTDTQYF.

The chain combines TRBV7-9 with TRBJ2-1; D is undetermined. Germline lookup yields CDR1 SEHNR and CDR2 FQNEAQ (reference sequence). V was shortened by 5 bases and J by 7 bases, with 12 bases between the two germline ends. The CDR3 spans 13 residues. CDR3 nucleotide sequence: TGTGCCAGCAGCCTAGGTTCCCCGAATGAGCAGTTCTTC. This encodes CASSLGSPNEQFF. Full variable domain (remainder filled in from reference TRBV7-9 and TRBJ2-1): DTGVSQNPRHKITKRGQNVTFRCDPISEHNRLYWYRQTLGQGPEFLTYFQNEAQLEKSRLLSDRFSAERPKGSFSTLEIQRTEQGDSAMYLCASSLGSPNEQFFGPGTRLTVL.

The V call is TRBV6-1, the J call TRBJ1-6; D ambiguous. Germline-derived CDR1 and CDR2 are MNHNS and SASEGT. The CDR3 covers 15 residues. V shed 1 base and J shed 7 bases, with 11 bases lying between them. The CDR3 spells CASSEGRRENSPLHF. CDR3 nucleotides: TGTGCCAGCAGTGAAGGTAGGCGGGAGAATTCACCCCTCCACTTT.

CDR3 DNA sequence: TGTGCCAGCAGGTGGACAGGACGGGACAATCAGCCCCAGCATTTT. Translating it yields CASRWTGRDNQPQHF. The chain combines TRBV25-1 with TRBJ1-5; 7 bases align to TRBD1. The J segment lost 3 bases and the V segment lost 6 bases, leaving 8 bases of the junction unmatched. The CDR3 covers 15 residues. CDR1 and CDR2 (germline): MGHDK, SYGVNS. Together with reference TRBV25-1 and TRBJ1-5, the CDR3 gives the full variable domain: EADIYQTPRYLVIGTGKKITLECSQTMGHDKMYWYQQDPGMELHLIHYSYGVNSTEKGDLSSESTVSRIRTEHFPLTLESARPSHTSQYLCASRWTGRDNQPQHFGDGTRLSIL.

This clonotype occurred many times. At one end, the junction sequence differs from germline, possibly due to a read error. The chain uses TRBV5-1 and TRBJ2-3; 9 bases line up with TRBD1. CDR3 length: 14 amino acids. Germline V gene sequence: CDR1 SGHRS, CDR2 YFSETQ. CDR3 amino acids: CASSLGQGGDTQYF. In DNA, the CDR3 is TGTGCCAGCAGCCTGGGACAGGGAGGAGATACGCAGTATTTT.

With regard to this clonotype: A read error may produce the germline difference seen at one junction end. The V and J genes are TRBV7-7 and TRBJ2-5; 11 positions match TRBD2. Germline loops: CDR1 SSHAT, CDR2 FNYEAQ (reference sequence). CDR3 size: 15 residues. CDR3 protein: CASSGLAGLQETQYF. The CDR3 DNA is TGTGCTAGCAGCGGACTAGCGGGCCTACAAGAGACCCAGTACTTC.

In this sample, this clonotype turned up a few times. The chain has TRBV27 and TRBJ1-5; D unresolved. Germline V gives CDR1 MNHEY, CDR2 SMNVEV (reference sequence). Trimming pared 1 base from V and 6 bases from J, leaving 10 bases between. This CDR3 region has 14 residues. The CDR3 sequence is CASSLLYGTQPQHF. Written as DNA, the CDR3 is TGTGCCAGCAGTTTATTATACGGTACTCAGCCCCAGCATTTT.

The rearrangement joins TRBV19 to TRBJ1-4, with 8 bases fitting TRBD1. V lost 5 bases to trimming and J lost 5 bases; unmatched junction nucleotides: 10. The V gene's germline CDR1 is LNHDA and CDR2 SQIVND (reference sequence). This CDR3 spans 16 amino acids. In DNA form, the CDR3 reads TGTGCCAGTAGTTCCACAGGGGGGACAGTGAATGAAAAACTGTTTTTT. Its translation is CASSSTGGTVNEKLFF.

This sequence joins TRBV3-1 and TRBJ1-2; D ambiguous. In germline, CDR1 is LGHDT, CDR2 YNNKEL (reference sequence). The ends were cut back, 1 base at V and 0 bases at J, with 12 bases in the middle. CDR3 length: 16 residues. The CDR3 spells CASSQGSYGTNYGYTF. The CDR3 coding sequence is TGTGCCAGCAGCCAAGGGTCTTACGGAACTAACTATGGCTACACCTTC.

V is TRBV19 and J is TRBJ1-5; 7 bases fit TRBD1. The CDR3 is made up of 13 amino acids. Trimming at V came to 5 bases and at J to 13 bases, leaving 11 bases not matched to a gene. Germline CDR1 reads LNHDA; CDR2 reads SQIVND (reference sequence). Here the CDR3 reads CASSHTPGQKQHF. CDR3 DNA: TGTGCCAGTAGTCACACCCCGGGACAGAAACAGCATTTT.

This clonotype occurred many times. The genes are TRBV12-3 or TRBV12-4 and TRBJ2-3; 13 bases are shared with TRBD2. The CDR3 covers 18 residues. J lost 0 bases, V lost 0 bases, and 3 bases had no gene match. Written as DNA, the CDR3 is TGTGCCAGCAGTTTAGCAGAGACTAGCGGGGGGAGCACAGATACGCAGTATTTT. Translating gives CASSLAETSGGSTDTQYF.

The V gene is TRBV5-1, the J gene TRBJ2-6, with 8 nucleotides matching TRBD2. V dropped 1 base and J dropped 1; count of bases not matched to a gene: 7. This CDR3 has 18 amino acids. Germline V gene lookup returns CDR1 SGHRS and CDR2 YFSETQ. The CDR3 sequence is CASSLSSSGGSGANVLTF. In nucleotides, the CDR3 is TGCGCCAGCAGCTTGAGTTCCAGCGGGGGATCTGGGGCCAACGTCCTGACTTTC.

This clonotype was picked up many times. The genes are TRBV2 and TRBJ2-2, with D unresolved. The CDR3 spans 14 residues. V was pared by 8 bases and J by 1 base, with 11 bases between. Germline CDR1 reads SNHLY; CDR2 reads FYNNEI. DNA for the CDR3: TGTGCCAGCGGTATGGAAGAGAACACCGGGGAGCTGTTTTTT. Protein: CASGMEENTGELFF.